Below, 27 T cell receptor beta chains from the same sample are listed, as sequenced in a study of tumor-infiltrating lymphocytes in glioblastoma multiforme. TCRB libraries came from RNA via three nested multiplex PCR rounds. One entry per CDR3 protein results from TCRdb running MiXCR on the multiplex PCR reads. The sample holds about 19,000 distinct CDR3 sequences, around 68% seen once. The specimen sequenced was peripheral blood. The receptors were sampled from a male donor with glioblastoma.

This clonotype appeared many times. The chain uses TRBV11-1 and TRBJ1-1; D call uncertain. There are 13 residues in the CDR3. The V end was cut by 1 base, the J end by 4 bases, with 7 bases between. The V gene's germline CDR1 is SGHAT and CDR2 FQDESV (reference sequence). The CDR3 is CASSLGSLTEAFF. CDR3 nucleotide sequence: TGTGCCAGCAGCTTAGGGTCTCTCACTGAAGCTTTCTTT.

This clonotype was counted at least ten times. The chain links TRBV28 to TRBJ2-7, with 10 bases lining up with TRBD2. CDR3 length: 14 amino acids. V lost 6 bases and J lost 2; bases outside the gene matches: 4. The germline gives CDR1 MDHEN, CDR2 SYDVKM. CDR3 in amino acids: CASRVAGGPYEQYF. CDR3 in DNA: TGTGCCAGCAGGGTAGCGGGGGGCCCCTACGAGCAGTACTTC.

The CDR3 DNA follows: TGCAGCGTTGAAGATTCGTGGGGACAAGAGACCCAGTACTTC. This codes for CSVEDSWGQETQYF. This chain uses TRBV29-1 with TRBJ2-5; D is uncertain. From germline, CDR1 is SQVTM and CDR2 ANQGSEA. The CDR3 has 14 amino acids. Trimming pared 0 bases from V and 2 bases from J, leaving 10 bases between.

Points on this clonotype: The junction departs from the called germline gene at one end, perhaps through a read error. The chain employs TRBV29-1 and TRBJ2-2; possible D gene TRBD2, 5 bases. The germline V gene has CDR1 SQVTM and CDR2 ANQGSEA. The length of the CDR3 is 14 residues. CDR3 region: CSVGRGKGTGELSF. The CDR3 DNA reads TGCAGCGTTGGTAGAGGGAAGGGCACCGGGGAGCTGTCTTTT.

Concerning this clonotype itself: With a much larger clone just one base away, this may be a read error. CDR3 residues: CASSLSGIGTTAFF. CDR3 DNA sequence: TGCGCCAGCAGCTTGTCGGGGATAGGGACTACAGCTTTCTTT. The rearrangement links TRBV5-1 to TRBJ1-1; the D gene is possibly TRBD1 (5 bases). The CDR3 has 14 amino acids. Germline V gene sequence: CDR1 SGHRS, CDR2 YFSETQ. The ends were cut back, 1 base at V and 10 bases at J, with 17 bases in the middle.

This clonotype was detected many times. For the CDR3, the DNA is TGCGCCAGCAGCCAAGATTTGCGGCTAGCGGGAGGGCCCGGTACGCAGTATTTT. It encodes CASSQDLRLAGGPGTQYF. V and J are TRBV4-3 and TRBJ2-3; 12 bases are a match to TRBD2. Germline V gene sequence: CDR1 LGHNA, CDR2 YSLEER. Trimming took 0 bases from V and 8 from J; bases not matched to a gene: 12. This CDR3 contains 18 residues.

As concerns this clonotype: A clone one base away is much larger, so this may be a read error. The chain links TRBV7-8 to TRBJ2-5, with a possible D match to TRBD1 (5 bases). CDR3 length: 13 residues. Germline V gives CDR1 SGHVS, CDR2 FQNEAQ. The CDR3 region is CASSFRVQETHYF. DNA of the CDR3: TGTGCCAGCAGCTTCAGGGTCCAAGAGACCCATTACTTC.

The CDR3 is CASRTGTSDREQFF. CDR3 nucleotide sequence: TGTGCCAGCAGAACCGGGACTAGCGATCGTGAGCAGTTCTTC. The V gene is TRBV2, the J gene TRBJ2-1; 10 bases are shared with TRBD2. J was trimmed by 9 bases and V by 6 bases; bases with no gene match: 8. The CDR3 spans 14 residues. Germline CDR1 is SNHLY and CDR2 is FYNNEI.

On this clonotype itself: The conserved closing phenylalanine or tryptophan is absent in this CDR3, likely reflecting a read error. This sequence joins TRBV6-2 or TRBV6-3 and TRBJ1-1; no clear D gene. Germline V gene sequence: CDR1 MNHEY, CDR2 SVGEGT. The CDR3 sequence is 13 residues long. CDR3 nucleotide sequence: TGTTCCAGCACCCCCTGGCCGAACACTGAAGCTTTCTCT. Amino acid sequence: CSSTPWPNTEAFS.

The table lists this clonotype with many counts. This chain links TRBV20-1 with TRBJ2-3; D might be TRBD1 (7 bases). CDR1 and CDR2 (germline): DFQATT, SNEGSKA (reference sequence). With 5 bases removed from V and 3 bases from J, the gap between germline ends came to 12 bases. The CDR3 loop spans 13 amino acids. The CDR3 reads CSAGGGPTDTQYF. The CDR3 DNA sequence: TGCAGTGCTGGAGGGGGCCCGACAGATACGCAGTATTTT.

This chain joins TRBV4-1 and TRBJ2-3, with TRBD2 matching over 8 bases. This CDR3 spans 15 amino acids. V lost 3 bases and J lost 2; bases outside the gene matches: 4. Germline CDR1 reads MGHRA; CDR2 reads YSYEKL. In nucleotides, the CDR3 is TGCGCCAGCAGCCACATAGCGGGGAACACAGATACGCAGTATTTT. Translated: CASSHIAGNTDTQYF.

In this sample, this clonotype turned up a few times. The chain couples TRBV7-3 to TRBJ2-1; 11 nucleotides agree with TRBD2. The CDR3 spans 15 residues. The V segment lost 5 bases and the J segment 4 bases; nucleotides outside the gene matches: 4. Per the germline V gene, CDR1 is SGHTA and CDR2 is FQGTGA. CDR3 DNA sequence: TGTGCCAGCAGCCCGGGACTAGCGGAGTACAATGAGCAGTTCTTC. This translates into CASSPGLAEYNEQFF.

A few counts support this clonotype. The junction and the germline gene differ at one end; a read error may be behind it. This chain uses TRBV4-2 with TRBJ2-3; TRBD2 aligns across 12 bases. The length of the CDR3 is 16 residues. Germline V gives CDR1 LGHNA, CDR2 YNFKEQ. CDR3 region: CASSQDASGGADTQYF. CDR3 bases: TGTGCCAGCAGCCAAGACGCTAGCGGGGGGGCAGATACCCAGTATTTT.

This sequence joins TRBV4-1 and TRBJ2-5, with a tentative D call TRBD2 (5 bases). From germline, CDR1 is MGHRA and CDR2 YSYEKL. Trimming took 0 bases from V and 5 from J, leaving 16 bases between them. CDR3 length: 16 residues. This CDR3 reads CASSQEGVIVEETQYF. The CDR3 DNA follows: TGCGCCAGCAGCCAAGAGGGAGTAATAGTTGAGGAGACCCAGTACTTC.

Comment on this clonotype: One junction end disagrees with the germline gene, perhaps due to a read error. This chain uses TRBV11-2 with TRBJ1-1; D is undetermined. The length of the CDR3 is 14 residues. Looked up from germline, CDR1 is SGHAT and CDR2 is FQNNGV. The CDR3 protein is CGSSLMRGGTEAFF. Here the CDR3 DNA reads TGTGGCAGCAGCCTTATGAGAGGAGGGACTGAAGCTTTCTTT. The full variable domain, completed using reference TRBV11-2 and TRBJ1-1, is EAGVAQSPRYKIIEKRQSVAFWCNPISGHATLYWYQQILGQGPKLLIQFQNNGVVDDSQLPKDRFSAERLKGVDSTLKIQPAKLEDSAVYLCGSSLMRGGTEAFFGQGTRLTVV.

As to this clonotype: An end of the junction differs from the germline gene, which may be a read error. The chain is built from TRBV4-1 and TRBJ2-7; TRBD1 matches at 7 bases. The CDR3 is 16 residues long. The germline V gene encodes CDR1 MGHRA and CDR2 YSYEKL. CDR3 sequence (DNA): TGCGCCAGCAGCCAAGATTGGCCAGGGGGTTCCTGCGAGCAGTACTTC. It yields the protein CASSQDWPGGSCEQYF.

Points on this clonotype: A much larger clonotype is one base distant, so this may be a read error. The rearrangement uses TRBV28 and TRBJ1-2; D is ambiguous. Per the germline V gene, CDR1 is MDHEN and CDR2 is SYDVKM. Trimming took off 4 bases at V and 4 bases at J, with 13 bases between the two ends. The CDR3 extends over 14 amino acids. In DNA, the CDR3 is TGTGCCAGCAGTTCCCCAGGACGGTCCTATGGCTACACCTTC. As protein: CASSSPGRSYGYTF.

This clonotype was found many times. The chain uses TRBV20-1 and TRBJ2-2; D is ambiguous. V lost 3 bases to trimming and J lost 2 bases, with 7 bases between them. Germline loops: CDR1 DFQATT, CDR2 SNEGSKA (reference sequence). The CDR3 length is 13 residues. This chain's CDR3 is CSASRANTGELFF. The CDR3 nucleotides read TGCAGTGCTAGTAGGGCTAACACCGGGGAGCTGTTTTTT.

The chain employs TRBV29-1 and TRBJ2-5, with D perhaps given as TRBD1 or TRBD2 (5 bases each). The CDR3 is 13 amino acids. Trimming took off 0 bases at V and 5 bases at J, with 10 bases between the two ends. Germline values: CDR1 SQVTM, CDR2 ANQGSEA. The CDR3 is CSVEDWGSETQYF. CDR3 in DNA: TGCAGCGTTGAAGATTGGGGGAGTGAGACCCAGTACTTC.

This clonotype was recorded once. The V gene is TRBV5-6, the J gene TRBJ1-2; D is ambiguous. Germline V lookup: CDR1 SGHDT, CDR2 YYEEEE. V lost 1 base and J lost 2, with 3 bases in between. The CDR3 has 12 amino acids. CDR3 region: CASSLKNYGYTF. CDR3 in DNA: TGTGCCAGCAGCTTGAAGAACTATGGCTACACCTTC.

To note about this clonotype: One end of the junction does not line up with germline, which may come from a read error. The rearrangement joins TRBV29-1 to TRBJ2-5; D is unclear. The CDR3 sequence is 11 residues long. The germline V gene has CDR1 SQVTM and CDR2 ANQGSEA. The CDR3 loop reads CSVGFVETLYF. The CDR3 DNA reads TGCAGCGTTGGATTCGTAGAGACCCTGTACTTC.

The V call is TRBV4-1, the J call TRBJ1-1, with D maybe TRBD1 (5 bases). Trimming took off 3 bases at V and 6 bases at J, with 14 bases between the two ends. In germline, CDR1 is MGHRA, CDR2 YSYEKL. This CDR3 comprises 14 residues. CDR3 sequence: CASSHTQGVAEAFF. DNA of the CDR3: TGCGCCAGCAGCCACACTCAGGGTGTCGCTGAAGCTTTCTTT.

This clonotype was found many times. V gene TRBV12-3 or TRBV12-4 combines with J gene TRBJ2-1; TRBD2 might be the D (5 bases). The CDR3 has 13 residues. The ends were cut back, 1 base at V and 9 bases at J, with 10 bases in the middle. CDR3 loop: CASSLDRRGEQFF. The CDR3 DNA is TGTGCCAGCAGTTTAGACCGCCGGGGTGAGCAGTTCTTC.

The chain employs TRBV29-1 and TRBJ2-3, with TRBD2 as a possible D gene (5 bases). This CDR3 has 14 amino acids. The germline V gene has CDR1 SQVTM and CDR2 ANQGSEA. The CDR3 sequence: CRGLVGLSTDTQYF. As DNA, the CDR3 is TGCAGAGGACTCGTAGGTTTAAGCACAGATACGCAGTATTTT.

This clonotype was observed a handful of times. A read error may be the cause here, since a much bigger clone is one base away. V gene TRBV10-3 combines with J gene TRBJ2-2, with D unresolved. There are 13 residues in the CDR3. The germline V gene has CDR1 ENHRY and CDR2 SYGVKD. The V gene lost 11 bases and the J gene lost 5 bases, with 15 bases spanning the gap. CDR3 coding DNA: TGTGCCTTCCGAGGCAATAGTACCGGGGAGCTGTTTTTT. Translation gives CAFRGNSTGELFF.

There are many counts of this clonotype. J is TRBJ2-7 and V is TRBV29-1; TRBD2 matches at 8 bases. V was pared by 7 bases and J by 3 bases, with 8 bases of the junction left unmatched. Germline assignment: CDR1 SQVTM and CDR2 ANQGSEA. The CDR3 is 13 amino acids. As DNA, the CDR3 is TGCAGCGCTAGACTAGCGAGGAACTACGAGCAGTACTTC. Translation gives CSARLARNYEQYF.

Points on this clonotype: The junction differs from germline at one of its ends, possibly a read error. This chain uses TRBV20-1 with TRBJ2-1; 10 bases fit TRBD2. Germline loops: CDR1 DFQATT, CDR2 SNEGSKA (reference sequence). The CDR3 consists of 15 residues. CDR3 sequence reads: CSAREPSGGYNEQFF. The DNA of the CDR3 is TGCAGTGCCAGAGAACCTAGCGGGGGATACAATGAGCAGTTCTTC.